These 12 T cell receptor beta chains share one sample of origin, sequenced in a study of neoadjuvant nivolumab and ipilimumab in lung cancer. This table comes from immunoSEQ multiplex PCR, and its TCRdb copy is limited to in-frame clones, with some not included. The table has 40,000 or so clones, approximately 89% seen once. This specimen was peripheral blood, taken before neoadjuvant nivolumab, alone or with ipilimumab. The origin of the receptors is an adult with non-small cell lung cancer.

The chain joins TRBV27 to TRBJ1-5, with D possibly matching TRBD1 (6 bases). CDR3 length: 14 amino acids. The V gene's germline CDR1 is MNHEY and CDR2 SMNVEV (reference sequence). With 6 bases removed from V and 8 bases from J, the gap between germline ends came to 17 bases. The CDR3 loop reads CASRSGQTWEPQHF. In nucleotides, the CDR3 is TGTGCCAGCAGGTCGGGACAAACATGGGAGCCCCAGCATTTT.

CDR3 amino acids: CASSKDGTSGANVLTF. CDR3 coding DNA: TGTGCCAGTAGTAAAGACGGGACCTCTGGGGCCAACGTCCTGACTTTC. The chain couples TRBV19 to TRBJ2-6; either TRBD1 or TRBD2 may supply D (5 bases each). The CDR3 contains 16 residues. Trimming cost V 4 bases and J 0 bases, with 10 bases left between them. Germline V lookup: CDR1 LNHDA, CDR2 SQIVND (reference sequence). Variable domain in full (rest from reference TRBV19 and TRBJ2-6): DGGITQSPKYLFRKEGQNVTLSCEQNLNHDAMYWYRQDPGQGLRLIYYSQIVNDFQKGDIAEGYSVSREKKESFPLTVTSAQKNPTAFYLCASSKDGTSGANVLTFGAGSRLTVL.

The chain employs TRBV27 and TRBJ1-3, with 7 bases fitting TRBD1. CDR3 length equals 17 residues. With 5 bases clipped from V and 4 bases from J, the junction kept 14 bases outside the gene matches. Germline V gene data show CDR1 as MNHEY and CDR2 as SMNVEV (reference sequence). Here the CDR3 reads CASSPRTGQSRGNTIYF. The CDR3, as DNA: TGTGCCAGCAGTCCCAGGACAGGTCAATCGCGGGGAAACACCATATATTTT.

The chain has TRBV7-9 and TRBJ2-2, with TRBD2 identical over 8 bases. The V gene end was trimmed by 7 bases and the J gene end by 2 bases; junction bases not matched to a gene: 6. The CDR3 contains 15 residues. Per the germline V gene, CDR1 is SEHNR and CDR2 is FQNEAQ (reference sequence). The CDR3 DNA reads TGTGCCAGCAATGGCGGGGGGTCAAACACCGGGGAGCTGTTTTTT. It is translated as CASNGGGSNTGELFF.

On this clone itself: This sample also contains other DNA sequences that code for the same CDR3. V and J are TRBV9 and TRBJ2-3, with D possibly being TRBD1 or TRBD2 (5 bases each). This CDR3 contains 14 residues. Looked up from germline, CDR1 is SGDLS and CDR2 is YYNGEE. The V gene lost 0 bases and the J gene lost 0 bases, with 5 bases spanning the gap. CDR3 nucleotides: TGTGCCAGCAGCGTAGGGGGGAGCACAGATACGCAGTATTTT. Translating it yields CASSVGGSTDTQYF.

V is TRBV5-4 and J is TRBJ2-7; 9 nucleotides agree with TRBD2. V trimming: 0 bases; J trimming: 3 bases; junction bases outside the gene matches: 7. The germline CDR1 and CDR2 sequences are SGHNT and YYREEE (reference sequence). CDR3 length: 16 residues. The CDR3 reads CASSLGGSSGSYEQYF. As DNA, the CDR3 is TGTGCCAGCAGCTTGGGGGGGAGTAGCGGGAGCTACGAGCAGTACTTC.

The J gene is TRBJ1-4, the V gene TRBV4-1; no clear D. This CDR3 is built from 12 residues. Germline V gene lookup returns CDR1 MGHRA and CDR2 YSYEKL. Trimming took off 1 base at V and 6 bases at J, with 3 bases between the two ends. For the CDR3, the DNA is TGCGCCAGCAGCCAAGTTTATGAAAAACTGTTTTTT. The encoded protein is CASSQVYEKLFF.

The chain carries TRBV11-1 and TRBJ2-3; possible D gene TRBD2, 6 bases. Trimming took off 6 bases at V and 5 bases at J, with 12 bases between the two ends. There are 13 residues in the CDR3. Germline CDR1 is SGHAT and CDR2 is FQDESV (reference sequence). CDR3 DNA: TGTGCCAGCAGTTATGTGGAGGGAGATACGCAGTATTTT. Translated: CASSYVEGDTQYF.

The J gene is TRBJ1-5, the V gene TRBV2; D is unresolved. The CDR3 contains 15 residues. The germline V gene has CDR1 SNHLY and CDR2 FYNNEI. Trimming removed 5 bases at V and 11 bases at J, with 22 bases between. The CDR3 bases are TGTGCCAGCAGTCCTCCCGGGCCGACCTTATCGGCCCAGCATTTT. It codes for CASSPPGPTLSAQHF.

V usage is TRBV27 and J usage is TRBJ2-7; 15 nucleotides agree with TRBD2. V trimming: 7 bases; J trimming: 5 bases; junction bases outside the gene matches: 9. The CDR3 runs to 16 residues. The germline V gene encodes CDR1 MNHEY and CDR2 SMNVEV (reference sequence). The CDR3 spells CASTTGLAGGYHEQYF. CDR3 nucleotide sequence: TGTGCCAGCACTACCGGACTAGCGGGAGGGTACCACGAGCAGTACTTC.

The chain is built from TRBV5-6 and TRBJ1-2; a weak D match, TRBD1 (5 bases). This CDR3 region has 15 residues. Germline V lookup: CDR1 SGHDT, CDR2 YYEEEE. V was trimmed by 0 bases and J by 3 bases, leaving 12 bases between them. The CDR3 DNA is TGTGCCAGCAGCTTGGTTGTCAGGGTTGACTATGGCTACACCTTC. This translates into CASSLVVRVDYGYTF.

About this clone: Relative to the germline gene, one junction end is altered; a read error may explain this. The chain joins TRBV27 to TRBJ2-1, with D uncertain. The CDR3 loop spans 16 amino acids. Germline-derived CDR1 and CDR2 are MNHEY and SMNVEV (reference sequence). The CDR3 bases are TGTGCCACCAGTTTCCGGCCCTTAAGGGTAGGCAATGAGCAGTTCTTC. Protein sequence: CATSFRPLRVGNEQFF.